The 9 T cell receptor beta chains below were found in one sample sequenced in a study of spatial heterogeneity in lung cancer. Study-wide points: Expanded alpha and beta TCR counts within tumors tracked tumor mutation counts.

Time point in this sample: sample taken at primary tumor resection. Using its own MiXCR run on the 5' RACE reads, TCRdb lists one record per CDR3 protein. Of approximately 11,000 distinct CDR3 sequences listed, about 7.4% are singletons. The antigens of these receptors remain unknown. The sequences come from lung tumor tissue, collected at surgery. These receptors were collected from a female donor with early-stage non-small cell lung cancer.

This clonotype has at least ten counts. The chain carries TRBV28 and TRBJ1-2; no clear D gene. V dropped 6 bases and J dropped 7 bases, with 9 bases sitting between them. Germline V CDR1 and CDR2: MDHEN, SYDVKM. This CDR3 has 11 amino acids. The CDR3 nucleotides are TGTGCCAGCAGCCCGGCGGTTGGCTACACCTTC. Translating gives CASSPAVGYTF.

The V and J genes are TRBV12-3 or TRBV12-4 and TRBJ1-2; 9 bases fit TRBD1. This CDR3 spans 14 amino acids. V shed 6 bases, J shed 1 base, and the junction held 3 bases outside the gene matches. CDR3 nucleotide sequence: TGTGCCAGCAGCGGGACAGGGAATAACTATGGCTACACCTTC. Translation gives CASSGTGNNYGYTF.

In its sample, this clonotype ranks as medium-sized. V is TRBV2 and J is TRBJ1-4; TRBD1 aligns across 7 bases. This CDR3 has 15 amino acids. V was clipped by 6 bases and J by 5 bases; unmatched bases: 9. Germline lookup yields CDR1 SNHLY and CDR2 FYNNEI. The CDR3 is CASREREQGNEKLFF. The CDR3 DNA reads as TGTGCCAGCAGGGAGCGGGAACAGGGGAATGAAAAACTGTTTTTT. The full variable domain, in which reference TRBV2 and TRBJ1-4 provide the parts outside the CDR3, is EPEVTQTPSHQVTQMGQEVILRCVPISNHLYFYWYRQILGQKVEFLVSFYNNEISEKSEIFDDQFSVERPDGSNFTLKIRSTKLEDSAMYFCASREREQGNEKLFFGSGTQLSVL.

Sample share makes this clonotype medium-sized (0.01 to 0.1%). This chain connects TRBV6-5 to TRBJ1-2; 9 bases are shared with TRBD1. CDR1 is MNHEY, CDR2 SVGAGI, per germline. The CDR3 is 15 residues long. Trimming cost V 2 bases and J 10 bases; bases outside gene matches: 11. In DNA form, the CDR3 reads TGTGCCAGCAGTTACCCGGGACAGGGCCCTTCTGCCTACACCTTC. It codes for CASSYPGQGPSAYTF.

This clonotype was detected many times. V is TRBV20-1 and J is TRBJ2-7, with D maybe TRBD2 (6 bases). Trimming shortened V by 7 bases and J by 6 bases, and 19 bases separated the two germline ends. This CDR3 region has 13 residues. Germline values: CDR1 DFQATT, CDR2 SNEGSKA (reference sequence). CDR3 in DNA: TGCAGTGGGGCGGATTCCCGGAGGGGCGAGCAGTACTTC. This encodes CSGADSRRGEQYF.

This clonotype was observed a few times. The CDR3 is CASSVRTGYQPQHF. The CDR3, as DNA: TGTGCCAGCAGTGTCCGGACAGGGTATCAGCCCCAGCATTTT. The rearrangement uses TRBV2 and TRBJ1-5; 8 bases map to TRBD1. This CDR3 spans 14 amino acids. V lost 4 bases, J lost 5 bases, and 4 bases stayed unmatched. CDR1 and CDR2 from the germline V gene are SNHLY and FYNNEI.

There are many counts of this clonotype. The J gene is TRBJ1-4, the V gene TRBV15; D is undetermined. Trimming cost V 0 bases and J 0 bases, with 5 bases left between them. The CDR3 totals 15 residues. Germline lookup yields CDR1 LNHNV and CDR2 YYDKDF (reference sequence). The DNA for the CDR3 is TGTGCCACCAGCAGAGACGACGCAACTAATGAAAAACTGTTTTTT. Encoded protein: CATSRDDATNEKLFF.

This sequence joins TRBV12-3 or TRBV12-4 and TRBJ2-1; TRBD2 agrees at 8 bases. The J segment lost 5 bases and the V segment lost 7 bases, leaving 16 bases of the junction unmatched. The CDR3 extends over 17 amino acids. CDR3 protein: CASIPGLGRSPNNEQFF. The CDR3 DNA follows: TGTGCCAGCATTCCGGGACTAGGGAGGTCCCCGAACAATGAGCAGTTCTTC.

This clonotype was recorded many times. This chain connects TRBV15 to TRBJ2-5; D may be TRBD1 (5 bases). The CDR3 length is 14 residues. CDR1 is LNHNV and CDR2 is YYDKDF in the germline V gene (reference sequence). Trimming pared 0 bases from V and 5 bases from J, leaving 10 bases between. The CDR3: CATSRDQGAETQYF. CDR3 sequence (DNA): TGTGCCACCAGCAGAGATCAGGGCGCCGAGACCCAGTACTTC.